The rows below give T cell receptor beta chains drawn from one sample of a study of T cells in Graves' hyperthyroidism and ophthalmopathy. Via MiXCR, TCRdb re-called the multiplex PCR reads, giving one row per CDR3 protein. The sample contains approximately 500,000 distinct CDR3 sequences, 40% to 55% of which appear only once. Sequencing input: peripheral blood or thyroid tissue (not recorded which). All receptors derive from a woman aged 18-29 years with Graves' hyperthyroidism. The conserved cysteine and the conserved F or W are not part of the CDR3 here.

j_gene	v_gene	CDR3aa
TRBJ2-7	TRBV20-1	SAAPGARSGSYEQY
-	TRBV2	ASRASGGGTDTQY
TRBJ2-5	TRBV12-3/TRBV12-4	ASRAGTAGAQY
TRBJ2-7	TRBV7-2	ASSSTGTGAYEQY
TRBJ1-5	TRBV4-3	ASSHGTGAGNQPQH
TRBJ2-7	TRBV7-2	ASSLRGAGGGSYEQY
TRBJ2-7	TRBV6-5	ASSYSLGPRGEQY
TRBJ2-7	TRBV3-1	ASSQDRSASSFYEQY
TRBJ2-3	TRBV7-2	ASSLGSGADTQY
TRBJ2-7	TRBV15	ATSRVGRYEQY
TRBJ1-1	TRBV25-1	ASWTGPRVNTEAF
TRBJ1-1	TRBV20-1	SAGSRGTEAF
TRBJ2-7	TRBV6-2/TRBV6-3	ASSYYAGAIYEQY
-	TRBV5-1	ASSLGGSFGEQF
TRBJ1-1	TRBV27	ASIPPRALNTEAF
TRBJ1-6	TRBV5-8	ASSFKVGNSPLH
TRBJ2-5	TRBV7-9	ASSPHNLMETQKETQY
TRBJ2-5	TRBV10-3	AITGERETQY
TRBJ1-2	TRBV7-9	ASSRGGQGSQKGYT
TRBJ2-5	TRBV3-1	ASSHYSGSVETQY
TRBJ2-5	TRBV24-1	ATSDHGHSYQETQY
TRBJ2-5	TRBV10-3	AISAISGRGSETQY
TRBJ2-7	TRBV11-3	ASSQEELASGAYEQY
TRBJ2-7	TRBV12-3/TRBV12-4	ASSPSGGISYEQY
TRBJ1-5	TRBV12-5	ASGIYEDQPQH
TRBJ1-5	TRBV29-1	SVEGGAETQH
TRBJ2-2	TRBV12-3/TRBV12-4	ASSRLGATGELF
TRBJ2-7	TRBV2	ASKEQGYEQY